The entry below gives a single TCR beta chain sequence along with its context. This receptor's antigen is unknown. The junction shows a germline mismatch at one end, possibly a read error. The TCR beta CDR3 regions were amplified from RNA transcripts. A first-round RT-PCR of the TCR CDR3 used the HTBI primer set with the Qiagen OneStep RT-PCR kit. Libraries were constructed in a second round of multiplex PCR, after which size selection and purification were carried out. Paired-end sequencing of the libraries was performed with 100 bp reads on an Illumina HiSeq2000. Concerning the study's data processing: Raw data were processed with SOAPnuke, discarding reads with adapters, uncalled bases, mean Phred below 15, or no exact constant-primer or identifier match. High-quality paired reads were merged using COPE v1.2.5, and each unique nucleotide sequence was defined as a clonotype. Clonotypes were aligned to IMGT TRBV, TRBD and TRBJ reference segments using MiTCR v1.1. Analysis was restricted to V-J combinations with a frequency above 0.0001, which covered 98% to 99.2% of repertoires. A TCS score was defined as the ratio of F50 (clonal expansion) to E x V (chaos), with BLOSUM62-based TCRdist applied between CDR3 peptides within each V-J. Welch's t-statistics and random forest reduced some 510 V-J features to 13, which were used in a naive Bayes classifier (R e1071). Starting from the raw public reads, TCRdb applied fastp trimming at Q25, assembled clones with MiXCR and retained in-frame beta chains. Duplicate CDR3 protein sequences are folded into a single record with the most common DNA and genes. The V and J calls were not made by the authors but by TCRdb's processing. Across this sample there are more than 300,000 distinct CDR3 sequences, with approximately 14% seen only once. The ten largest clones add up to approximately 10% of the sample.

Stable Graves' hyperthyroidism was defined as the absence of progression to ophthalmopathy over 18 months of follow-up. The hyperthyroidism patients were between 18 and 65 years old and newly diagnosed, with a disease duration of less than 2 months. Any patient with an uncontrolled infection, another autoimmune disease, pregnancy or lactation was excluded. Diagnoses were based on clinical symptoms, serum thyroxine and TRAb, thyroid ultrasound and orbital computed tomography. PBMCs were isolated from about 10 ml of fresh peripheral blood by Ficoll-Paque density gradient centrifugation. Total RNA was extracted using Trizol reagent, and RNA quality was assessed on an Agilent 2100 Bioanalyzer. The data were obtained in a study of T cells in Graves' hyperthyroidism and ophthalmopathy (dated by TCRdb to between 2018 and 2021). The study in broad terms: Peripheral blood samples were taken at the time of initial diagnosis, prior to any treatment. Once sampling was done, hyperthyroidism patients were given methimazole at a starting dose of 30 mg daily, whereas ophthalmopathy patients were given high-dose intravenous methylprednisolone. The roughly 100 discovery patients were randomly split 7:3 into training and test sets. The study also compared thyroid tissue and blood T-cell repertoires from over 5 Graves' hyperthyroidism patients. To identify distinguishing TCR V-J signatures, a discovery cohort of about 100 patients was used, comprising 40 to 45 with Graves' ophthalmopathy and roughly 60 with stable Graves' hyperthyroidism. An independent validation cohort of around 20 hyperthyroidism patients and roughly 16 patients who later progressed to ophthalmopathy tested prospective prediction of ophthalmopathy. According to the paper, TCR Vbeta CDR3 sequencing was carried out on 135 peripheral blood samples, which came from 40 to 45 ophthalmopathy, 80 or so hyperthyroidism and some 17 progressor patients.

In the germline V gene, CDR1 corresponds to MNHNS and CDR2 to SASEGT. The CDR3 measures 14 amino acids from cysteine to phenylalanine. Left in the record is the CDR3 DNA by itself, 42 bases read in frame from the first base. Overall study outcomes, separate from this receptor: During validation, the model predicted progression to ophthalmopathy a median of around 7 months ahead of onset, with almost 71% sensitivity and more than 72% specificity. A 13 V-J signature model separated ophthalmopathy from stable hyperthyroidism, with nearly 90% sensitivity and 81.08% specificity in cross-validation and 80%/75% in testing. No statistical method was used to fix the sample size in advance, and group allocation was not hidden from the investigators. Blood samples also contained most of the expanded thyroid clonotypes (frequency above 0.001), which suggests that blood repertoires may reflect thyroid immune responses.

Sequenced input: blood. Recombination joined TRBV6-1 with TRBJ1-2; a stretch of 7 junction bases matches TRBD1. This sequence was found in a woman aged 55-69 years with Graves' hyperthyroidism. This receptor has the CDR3 CASTMTGSNYGHTF. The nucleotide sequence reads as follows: TGTGCCAGCACGATGACAGGGAGTAACTATGGCCACACCTTC.